The subject of this entry is one TCR beta chain. Original methodology: Cell counts per sample came from amplifying reference gene primers. Measured with immunoSEQ multiplex PCR; TCRdb has only the in-frame clones, and not every one. V and J calls and clone size come straight from that table; D and trimming were deduced from the DNA. This table has 85,000 to 130,000 clones, around 75% appearing once. This specimen belongs to a study of blood T cell repertoires in COVID-19. About the study: COVID-19 samples collected from the United States, Italy and Spain covered acute and convalescent phases. PBMCs, B-cell-depleted T cells, or T cells provided the cDNA or gDNA that made up the material.

This CDR3 region has 15 residues. V was clipped by 5 bases and J by 0 bases, with 10 bases between them. Germline CDR1 and CDR2: ENHRY and SYGVKD. The chain is built from TRBV10-3 and TRBJ2-2; the D gene is possibly TRBD2 (5 bases). The source material was peripheral blood. This sequence was found in a human donor with acute or convalescent COVID-19. The donor label of this sample is uncertain. This chain's CDR3 is CAISRDSANTGELFF. CDR3 DNA sequence: TGTGCCATCAGTCGGGATAGCGCGAACACCGGGGAGCTGTTTTTT.